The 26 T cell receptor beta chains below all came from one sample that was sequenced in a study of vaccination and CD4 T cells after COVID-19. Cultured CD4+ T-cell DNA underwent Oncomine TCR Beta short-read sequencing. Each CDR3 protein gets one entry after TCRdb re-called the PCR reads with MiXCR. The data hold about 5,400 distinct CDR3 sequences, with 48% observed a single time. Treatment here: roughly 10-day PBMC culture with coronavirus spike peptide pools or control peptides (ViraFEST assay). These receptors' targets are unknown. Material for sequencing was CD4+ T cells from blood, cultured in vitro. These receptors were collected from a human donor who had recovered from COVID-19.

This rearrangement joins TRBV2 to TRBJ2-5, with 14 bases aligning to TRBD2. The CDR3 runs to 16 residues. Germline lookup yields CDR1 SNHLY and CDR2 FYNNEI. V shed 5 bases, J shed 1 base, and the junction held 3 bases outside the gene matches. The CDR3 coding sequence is TGTGCCAGCAGTTGGACTAGCGGGGGGCTCCAAGAGACCCAGTACTTC. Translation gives CASSWTSGGLQETQYF.

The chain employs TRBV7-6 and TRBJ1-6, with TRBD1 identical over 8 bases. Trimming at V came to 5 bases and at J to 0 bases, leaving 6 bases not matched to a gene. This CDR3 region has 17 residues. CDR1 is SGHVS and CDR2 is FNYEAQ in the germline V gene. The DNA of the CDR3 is TGTGCCAGCAGCCAAGGACAGGGCCTCTCCTATAATTCACCCCTCCACTTT. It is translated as CASSQGQGLSYNSPLHF.

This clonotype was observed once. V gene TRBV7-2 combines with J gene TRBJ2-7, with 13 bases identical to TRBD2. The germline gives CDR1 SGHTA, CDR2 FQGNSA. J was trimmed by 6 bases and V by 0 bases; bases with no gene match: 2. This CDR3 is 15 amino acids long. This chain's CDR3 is CASSLARLAGGEQYF. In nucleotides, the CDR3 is TGTGCCAGCAGCTTAGCCCGACTAGCGGGGGGCGAGCAGTACTTC.

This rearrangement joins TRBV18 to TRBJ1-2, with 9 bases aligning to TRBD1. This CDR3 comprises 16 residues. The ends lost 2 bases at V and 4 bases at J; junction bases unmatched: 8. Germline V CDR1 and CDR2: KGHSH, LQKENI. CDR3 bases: TGTGCCAGCTCACCAGGGGACAGGGTGAGCGGCTATGGCTACACCTTC. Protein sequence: CASSPGDRVSGYGYTF.

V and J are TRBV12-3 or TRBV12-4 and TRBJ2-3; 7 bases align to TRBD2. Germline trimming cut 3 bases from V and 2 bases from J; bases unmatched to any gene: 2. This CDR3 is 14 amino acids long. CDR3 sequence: CASSLGGDTDTQYF. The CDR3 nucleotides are TGTGCCAGCAGTTTGGGGGGGGACACAGATACGCAGTATTTT.

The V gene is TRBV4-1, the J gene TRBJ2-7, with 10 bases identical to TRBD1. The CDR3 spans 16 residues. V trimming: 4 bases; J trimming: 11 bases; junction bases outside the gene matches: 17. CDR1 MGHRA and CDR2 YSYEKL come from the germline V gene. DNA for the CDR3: TGCGCCAGCAGCCGACCGCAAGGGACAGGGGCTAGCCCGAAGTACTTC. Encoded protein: CASSRPQGTGASPKYF.

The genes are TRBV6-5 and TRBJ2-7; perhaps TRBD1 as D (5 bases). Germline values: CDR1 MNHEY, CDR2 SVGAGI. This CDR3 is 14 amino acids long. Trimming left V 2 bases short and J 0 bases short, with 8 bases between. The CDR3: CASSYPGSSYEQYF. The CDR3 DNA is TGTGCCAGCAGTTACCCAGGGTCCTCCTACGAGCAGTACTTC.

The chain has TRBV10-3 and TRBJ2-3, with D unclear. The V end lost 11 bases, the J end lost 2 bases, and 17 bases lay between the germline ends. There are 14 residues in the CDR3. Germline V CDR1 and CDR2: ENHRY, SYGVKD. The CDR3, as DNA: TGTGCCCTCCAAAAGTCGCAGAACACAGATACGCAGTATTTT. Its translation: CALQKSQNTDTQYF.

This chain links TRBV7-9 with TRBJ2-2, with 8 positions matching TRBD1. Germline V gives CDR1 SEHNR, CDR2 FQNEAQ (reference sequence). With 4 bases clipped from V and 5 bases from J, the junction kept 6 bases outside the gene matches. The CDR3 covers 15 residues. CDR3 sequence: CASSSRQGRTGELFF. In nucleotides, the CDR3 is TGTGCCAGCAGCTCCCGACAGGGGCGGACCGGGGAGCTGTTTTTT.

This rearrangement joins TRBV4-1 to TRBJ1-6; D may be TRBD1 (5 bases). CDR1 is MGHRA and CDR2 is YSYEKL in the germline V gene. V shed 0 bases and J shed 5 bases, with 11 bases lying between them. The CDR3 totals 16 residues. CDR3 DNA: TGCGCCAGCAGCCAAGATGGTGGACATAATAATTCACCCCTCCACTTT. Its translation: CASSQDGGHNNSPLHF.

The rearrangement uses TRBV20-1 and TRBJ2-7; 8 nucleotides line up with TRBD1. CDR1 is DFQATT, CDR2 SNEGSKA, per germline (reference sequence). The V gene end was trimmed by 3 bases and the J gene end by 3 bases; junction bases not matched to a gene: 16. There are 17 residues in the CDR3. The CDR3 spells CSASVGSGGAFDYEQYF. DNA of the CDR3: TGCAGTGCTAGCGTAGGTTCAGGGGGCGCATTCGACTACGAGCAGTACTTC.

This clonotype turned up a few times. The CDR3 DNA reads as TGCAGCGTTATGGAGGGCTGGGCGTACACTGAAGCTTTCTTT. As protein: CSVMEGWAYTEAFF. The V call is TRBV29-1, the J call TRBJ1-1; the D is unclear. Germline loops: CDR1 SQVTM, CDR2 ANQGSEA. Trimming stripped 5 bases from V and 3 bases from J, with 16 bases between. The CDR3 sequence is 14 residues long.

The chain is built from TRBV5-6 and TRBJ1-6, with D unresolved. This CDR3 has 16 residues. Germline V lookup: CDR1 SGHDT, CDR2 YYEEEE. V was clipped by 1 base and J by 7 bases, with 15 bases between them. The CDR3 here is CASSLSWDLGNSPLHF. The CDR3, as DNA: TGTGCCAGCAGCTTGAGCTGGGATCTCGGCAATTCACCCCTCCACTTT.

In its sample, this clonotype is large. For the CDR3, the DNA is TGTGCCAGCAGTACCTCCGGGACCTTGGGCGGGGAGCTGTTTTTT. Residues: CASSTSGTLGGELFF. The chain has TRBV11-3 and TRBJ2-2; D possibly uses TRBD1 or TRBD2 (5 bases each). CDR3 length: 15 residues. Germline-derived CDR1 and CDR2 are SGHNT and YENEEA. The V end was cut by 6 bases, the J end by 7 bases, with 18 bases between.

CDR3 in DNA: TGTGCCAGCAGCTTAGTGGGCCATTCCTACGAGCAGTACTTC. Protein sequence: CASSLVGHSYEQYF. V is TRBV7-8 and J is TRBJ2-7; D gene unclear. Trimming removed 1 base from V and 1 base from J, with 8 bases in between. The germline CDR1 and CDR2 sequences are SGHVS and FQNEAQ. The CDR3 loop spans 14 amino acids.

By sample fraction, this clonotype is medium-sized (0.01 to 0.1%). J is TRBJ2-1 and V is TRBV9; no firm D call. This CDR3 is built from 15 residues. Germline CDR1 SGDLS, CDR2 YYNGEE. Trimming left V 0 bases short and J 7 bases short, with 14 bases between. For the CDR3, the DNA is TGTGCCAGCAGCGTAGTGGGTGACAAGGAAAATGAGCAGTTCTTC. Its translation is CASSVVGDKENEQFF.

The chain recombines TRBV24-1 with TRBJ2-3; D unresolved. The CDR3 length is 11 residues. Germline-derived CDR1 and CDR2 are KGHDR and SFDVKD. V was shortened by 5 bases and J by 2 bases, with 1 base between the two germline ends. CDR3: CATSATDTQYF. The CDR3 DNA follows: TGTGCCACCAGTGCCACAGATACGCAGTATTTT.

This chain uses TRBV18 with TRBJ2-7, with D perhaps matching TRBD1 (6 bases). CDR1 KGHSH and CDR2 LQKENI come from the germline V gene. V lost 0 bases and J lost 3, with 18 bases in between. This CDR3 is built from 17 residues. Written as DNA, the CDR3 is TGTGCCAGCTCACCACCGGGACAATACGGACCGGGCTACGAGCAGTACTTC. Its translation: CASSPPGQYGPGYEQYF.

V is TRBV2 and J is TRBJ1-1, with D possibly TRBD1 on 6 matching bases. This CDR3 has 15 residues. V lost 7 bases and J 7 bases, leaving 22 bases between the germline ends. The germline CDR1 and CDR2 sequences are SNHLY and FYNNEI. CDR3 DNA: TGTGCCAGCACCTTAGCTACAGGGTGGAGGGGTGAAGCTTTCTTT. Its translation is CASTLATGWRGEAFF.

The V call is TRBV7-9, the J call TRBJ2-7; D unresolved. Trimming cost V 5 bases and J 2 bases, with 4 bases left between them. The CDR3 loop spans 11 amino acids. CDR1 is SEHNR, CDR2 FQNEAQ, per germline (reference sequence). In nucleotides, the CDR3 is TGTGCCAGCAGCCCGGCCTACGAGCAGTACTTC. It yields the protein CASSPAYEQYF. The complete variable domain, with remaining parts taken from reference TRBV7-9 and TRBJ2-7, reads DTGVSQNPRHKITKRGQNVTFRCDPISEHNRLYWYRQTLGQGPEFLTYFQNEAQLEKSRLLSDRFSAERPKGSFSTLEIQRTEQGDSAMYLCASSPAYEQYFGPGTRLTVT.

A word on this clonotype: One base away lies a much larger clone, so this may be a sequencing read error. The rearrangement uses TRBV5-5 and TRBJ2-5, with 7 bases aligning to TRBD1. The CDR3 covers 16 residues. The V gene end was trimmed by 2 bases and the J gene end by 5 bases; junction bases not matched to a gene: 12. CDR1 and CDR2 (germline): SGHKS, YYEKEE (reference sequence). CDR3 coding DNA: TGTGCCAGCAGCTTCCGGGCAGGGGGAAAAGGGGAGACCCAGTACTTC. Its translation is CASSFRAGGKGETQYF.

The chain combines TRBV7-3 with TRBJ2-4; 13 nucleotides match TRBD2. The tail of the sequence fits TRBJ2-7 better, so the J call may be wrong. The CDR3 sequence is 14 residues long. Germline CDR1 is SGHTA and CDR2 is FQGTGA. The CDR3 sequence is CASSPGLAGAEQYF. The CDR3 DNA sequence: TGTGCCAGCAGCCCAGGACTAGCGGGAGCCGAGCAGTACTTC.

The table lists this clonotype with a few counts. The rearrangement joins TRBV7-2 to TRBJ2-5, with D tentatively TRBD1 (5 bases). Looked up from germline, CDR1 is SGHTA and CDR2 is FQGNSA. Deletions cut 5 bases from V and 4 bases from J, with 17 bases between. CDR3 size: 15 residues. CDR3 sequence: CASSNRKAGSETQYF. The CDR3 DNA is TGTGCCAGCAGCAACCGAAAGGCAGGGTCAGAGACCCAGTACTTC.

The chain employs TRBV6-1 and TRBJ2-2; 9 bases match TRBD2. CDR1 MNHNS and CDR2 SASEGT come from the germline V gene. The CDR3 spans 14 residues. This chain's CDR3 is CAARRLAGRGELFF. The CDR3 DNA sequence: TGTGCGGCTAGGCGGCTAGCGGGAAGGGGGGAGCTGTTTTTT.

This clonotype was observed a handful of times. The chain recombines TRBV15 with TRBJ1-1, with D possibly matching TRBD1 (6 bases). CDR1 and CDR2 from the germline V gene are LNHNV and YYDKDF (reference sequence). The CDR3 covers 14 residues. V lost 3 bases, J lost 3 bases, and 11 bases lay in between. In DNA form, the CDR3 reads TGTGCCACCAGCAGTGACAGGTGGGACACTGAAGCTTTCTTT. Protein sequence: CATSSDRWDTEAFF.

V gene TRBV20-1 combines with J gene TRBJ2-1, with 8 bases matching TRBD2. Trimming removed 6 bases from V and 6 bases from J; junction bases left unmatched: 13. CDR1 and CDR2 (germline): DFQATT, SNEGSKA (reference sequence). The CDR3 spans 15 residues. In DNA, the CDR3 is TGCAGTGCCCTGTTAACTAGCGGATTTTCCAATGAGCAGTTCTTC. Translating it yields CSALLTSGFSNEQFF.